This is a list of T cell receptor beta chains from one sample in a study of OX40 agonist ivuxolimab in advanced cancers. The assay was immunoSEQ multiplex PCR, and TCRdb's table has in-frame clones only and misses some. The profile shows about 110,000 clones, approximately 89% of them singletons. The sample consisted of CD4+ or CD8+ T cells sorted from blood, taken in a trial of the OX40 agonist ivuxolimab. Receptor source: an adult with an advanced solid tumor such as melanoma, head and neck, liver or kidney cancer. Each CDR3 is given with its conserved first and last residue. A D gene is named only where the DNA matches it firmly. Expanded clones are given a class, and other clones once, few, many or no size at all.

j_gene	abundance	v_gene	d_gene	CDR3aa	CDR3nt
TRBJ2-3	NA	TRBV7-6	NA	CASSLRPLDTQYF	TGTGCCAGCAGCTTACGTCCGCTAGATACGCAGTATTTT
TRBJ2-7	NA	TRBV29-1	TRBD1	CSVRATGGNEQYF	TGCAGCGTTCGGGCGACAGGGGGCAACGAGCAGTACTTC
TRBJ1-6	NA	TRBV19	NA	CASSKVANSPLHF	TGTGCCAGTAGTAAAGTGGCGAATTCACCCCTCCACTTT
TRBJ2-5	NA	TRBV7-9	NA	CASMTLGTQYF	TGTGCCAGCATGACTTTGGGGACCCAGTACTTC
TRBJ1-1	NA	TRBV19	NA	CASTGVQVLNTEAFF	TGTGCCAGTACCGGGGTACAGGTCCTGAACACTGAAGCTTTCTTT
TRBJ1-1	NA	TRBV5-6	TRBD1	CASSFGQDTEAFF	TGTGCCAGCAGCTTTGGACAGGACACTGAAGCTTTCTTT
TRBJ2-7	NA	TRBV19	NA	CASSSGAGSGLLYEQYF	TGTGCCAGTAGTTCAGGGGCCGGATCAGGCCTACTCTACGAGCAGTACTTC
TRBJ1-1	few	TRBV5-1	NA	CASRWGLGNTEAFF	TGCGCCAGCAGATGGGGTTTGGGAAACACTGAAGCTTTCTTT
TRBJ1-1	NA	TRBV11-1	TRBD1	CASSPIGQGATEAFF	TGTGCCAGCAGTCCAATCGGACAGGGGGCTACTGAAGCTTTCTTT
TRBJ1-2	NA	TRBV13	TRBD1	CASSPQGERYYGYTF	TGTGCCAGCAGCCCACAGGGGGAGCGCTACTATGGCTACACCTTC
TRBJ2-3	NA	TRBV5-1	TRBD1	CASSFPDRADTQYF	TGCGCCAGCAGCTTCCCCGACAGGGCAGATACGCAGTATTTT
TRBJ2-6	NA	TRBV30	NA	CAGGDGANVLTF	TGTGCCGGGGGCGACGGGGCCAACGTCCTGACTTTC
TRBJ2-1	NA	TRBV18	TRBD2	CASSPGLAGGFGEQFF	TGTGCCAGCTCACCGGGGCTAGCGGGAGGTTTCGGCGAGCAGTTCTTC
TRBJ1-2	NA	TRBV18	TRBD1	CASSPPGTVANNYGYTF	TGTGCCAGCTCACCACCAGGGACAGTTGCCAATAACTATGGCTACACCTTC
TRBJ2-5	NA	TRBV7-2	TRBD1	CASSLVQGQETQYF	TGTGCCAGCAGCTTAGTACAGGGGCAAGAGACCCAGTACTTC
TRBJ1-4	NA	TRBV11-3	NA	CASSTRDGEKLFF	TGTGCCAGCAGCACCCGGGATGGTGAAAAACTGTTTTTT
TRBJ1-2	many	TRBV28	NA	CASQPRQFYGYTF	TGTGCCTCCCAGCCTAGACAGTTCTATGGCTACACCTTC
TRBJ2-1	NA	TRBV19	NA	CASSPPGHFEQFF	TGTGCCAGTAGTCCTCCAGGCCATTTTGAGCAGTTCTTC
TRBJ2-3	NA	TRBV4-3	TRBD2	CASSLYSGGELTDTQYF	TGCGCCAGCAGCCTTTATAGCGGGGGGGAACTCACAGATACGCAGTATTTT
TRBJ2-1	NA	TRBV7-6	NA	CASSFQFF	TGTGCCAGCAGCTTTCAGTTCTTC
TRBJ2-1	NA	TRBV12-5	NA	CASGLGEDNEQFF	TGTGCTAGTGGCCTCGGCGAGGACAATGAGCAGTTCTTC